The 9 T cell receptor beta chains below were found in one sample sequenced in a study of spatial heterogeneity in lung cancer. TCRdb analysed the 5' RACE reads with MiXCR anew, one entry per CDR3 protein. Here the sample spans some 1,200 distinct CDR3 sequences, about 29% being singletons. Study observations and caveats: Within tumors, counts of expanded alpha and beta TCRs tracked tumor mutation counts.

Time point defined: sample taken at primary tumor resection. Their antigen targets remain unknown. The sequences come from lung tumor tissue, collected at surgery. The receptors were sampled from a male donor with early-stage non-small cell lung cancer.

By sample fraction, this clonotype is large. This beta chain is a stray read from a library made for alpha chains; its abundance is not meaningful. The CDR3 is CASSLREQETQYF. The DNA of the CDR3 is TGTGCCAGCAGCTTAAGAGAACAAGAGACCCAGTACTTC. The V gene is TRBV7-9, the J gene TRBJ2-5, with D unclear. Trimming cost V 2 bases and J 2 bases, with 6 bases left between them. The germline V gene encodes CDR1 SEHNR and CDR2 FQNEAQ (reference sequence). The CDR3 covers 13 residues.

A remark on this clonotype: As an off-target read in a library built for alpha chains, this beta chain has a frequency of little significance. This chain uses TRBV3-1 with TRBJ1-5; D gene ambiguous. V lost 6 bases, J lost 7 bases, and 13 bases lay in between. This CDR3 comprises 13 residues. The germline gives CDR1 LGHDT, CDR2 YNNKEL (reference sequence). The CDR3 bases are TGTGCCAGCAGTCCTGGGGAGGAGCAGCCCCAGCATTTT. Translated, it gives CASSPGEEQPQHF. The variable domain in full, completed from reference TRBV3-1 and TRBJ1-5, reads DTAVSQTPKYLVTQMGNDKSIKCEQNLGHDTMYWYKQDSKKFLKIMFSYNNKELIINETVPNRFSPKSPDKAHLNLHINSLELGDSAVYFCASSPGEEQPQHFGDGTRLSIL.

This clonotype turned up a few times. Being off target in a library aimed at alpha chains, this beta chain has a size of little meaning. J is TRBJ2-1 and V is TRBV25-1, with 7 bases identical to TRBD2. V shed 3 bases, J shed 0 bases, and the junction held 5 bases outside the gene matches. The CDR3 consists of 16 residues. From germline, CDR1 is MGHDK and CDR2 SYGVNS. The CDR3 spells CASSEASGTSYNEQFF. DNA of the CDR3: TGTGCCAGCAGTGAGGCTAGCGGAACCTCCTACAATGAGCAGTTCTTC.

As concerns this clonotype: In a library made to pick up alpha chains, this beta chain is a stray read with a size that means little. The rearrangement links TRBV28 to TRBJ2-1; a possible D gene is TRBD2 (7 bases). Trimming removed 4 bases at V and 4 bases at J, with 17 bases between. The CDR3 length is 16 residues. The germline CDR1 and CDR2 sequences are MDHEN and SYDVKM. Here the CDR3 reads CASSSSSGGGYNEQFF. The CDR3, as DNA: TGTGCCAGCAGTTCATCTAGCGGAGGGGGGTACAATGAGCAGTTCTTC.

A word on this clonotype: Since it is a stray read in a library aimed at alpha chains, this beta chain has a size that is not meaningful. The rearrangement links TRBV20-1 to TRBJ2-5; D possibly corresponds to TRBD2 (6 bases). Trimming cost V 8 bases and J 0 bases, with 16 bases left between them. Germline V lookup: CDR1 DFQATT, CDR2 SNEGSKA (reference sequence). This CDR3 has 14 amino acids. The CDR3 protein is CSTYPRGYQETQYF. As DNA, the CDR3 is TGCAGTACCTATCCGCGGGGTTACCAAGAGACCCAGTACTTC.

Note on this clonotype: Since it is a stray read in a library aimed at alpha chains, this beta chain has a size that is not meaningful. This chain uses TRBV28 with TRBJ2-6; 12 positions match TRBD2. Germline loops: CDR1 MDHEN, CDR2 SYDVKM. This CDR3 has 17 residues. V gave up 5 bases and J gave up 4 bases; unmatched junction bases: 6. CDR3 DNA: TGTGCCAGCAGTCGGCCTAGCGGGAGGGCCGGGGCCAACGTCCTGACTTTC. Protein product: CASSRPSGRAGANVLTF.

This clonotype was seen more than once but under ten times. In a library made to pick up alpha chains, this beta chain is a stray read with a size that means little. The chain links TRBV20-1 to TRBJ1-5; TRBD1 might be the D (5 bases). Germline-derived CDR1 and CDR2 are DFQATT and SNEGSKA (reference sequence). The ends were cut back, 3 bases at V and 1 base at J, with 10 bases in the middle. The CDR3 is 14 amino acids. The CDR3 here is CSASQGLSNQPQHF. The CDR3 nucleotides are TGCAGTGCTAGCCAGGGTTTGAGCAATCAGCCCCAGCATTTT.

In regard to this clonotype: This beta chain lies outside the target of a library built for alpha chains; its clone size means little. The V and J genes are TRBV6-2 or TRBV6-3 and TRBJ2-7; 10 bases are shared with TRBD1. The CDR3 runs to 14 residues. Looked up from germline, CDR1 is MNHEY and CDR2 is SVGEGT. V lost 6 bases and J lost 5; bases outside the gene matches: 7. The CDR3 DNA reads TGTGCCAGCAGCGCCGGGACAGGGGACCACGAGCAGTACTTC. Protein product: CASSAGTGDHEQYF.

This clonotype was seen only a few times. This beta chain is a stray sequence in a library constructed for alpha chains; its clone size is not meaningful. J is TRBJ2-3 and V is TRBV5-5; TRBD1 matches 11 bases. In germline, CDR1 is SGHKS, CDR2 YYEKEE (reference sequence). CDR3 length: 14 residues. The V gene end was trimmed by 4 bases and the J gene end by 11 bases; junction bases not matched to a gene: 9. The CDR3 protein is CASSPWTGGVGQYF. The DNA of the CDR3 is TGTGCCAGCAGCCCGTGGACAGGGGGCGTAGGGCAGTATTTT.